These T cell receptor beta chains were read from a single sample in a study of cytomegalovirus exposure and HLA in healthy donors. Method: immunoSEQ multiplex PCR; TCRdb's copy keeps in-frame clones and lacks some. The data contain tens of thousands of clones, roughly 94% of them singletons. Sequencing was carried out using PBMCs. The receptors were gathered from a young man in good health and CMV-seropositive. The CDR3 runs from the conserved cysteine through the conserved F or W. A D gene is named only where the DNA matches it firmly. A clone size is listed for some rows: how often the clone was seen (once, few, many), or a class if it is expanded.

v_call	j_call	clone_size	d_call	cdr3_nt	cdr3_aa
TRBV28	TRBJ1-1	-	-	TGTGCCAGCAGTTTCCAAGGAGGGGAAGCTTTCTTT	CASSFQGGEAFF
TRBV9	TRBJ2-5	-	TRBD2	TGTGCCAGCAGCGTAGTACCTAGCGGGGGATCAGAGACCCAGTACTTC	CASSVVPSGGSETQYF
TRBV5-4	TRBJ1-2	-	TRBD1	TGTGCCAGCAGCACCGGGACAGAGACCTATGGCTACACCTTC	CASSTGTETYGYTF
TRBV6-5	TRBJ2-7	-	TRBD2	TGTGCCAGCAGTTTCGGAGCGCGGGGGGTGGAGCAGTACTTC	CASSFGARGVEQYF
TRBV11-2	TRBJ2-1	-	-	TGTGCCAGCAGCTTGGCGACCGGGACCCACCAGGGAGGGCAGTTCTTC	CASSLATGTHQGGQFF
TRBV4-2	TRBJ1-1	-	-	TGTGCCAGCAGCCAAGATCTCGTCAGGGACACTGAAGCTTTCTTT	CASSQDLVRDTEAFF
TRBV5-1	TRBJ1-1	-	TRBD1	TGCGCCAGCAGCTTGGAGGGGGCGGCTGAAGCTTTCTTT	CASSLEGAAEAFF
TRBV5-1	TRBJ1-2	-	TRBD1	TGCGCCAGCAGCTCCTTACAGGGGGCAGATGGCTACACCTTC	CASSSLQGADGYTF
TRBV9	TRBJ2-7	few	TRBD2	TGTGCCAGCAGCGTAGGGCTAGCGGGACACGAGCAGTACTTC	CASSVGLAGHEQYF
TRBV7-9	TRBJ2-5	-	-	TGTGCCAGCAGCTTATCTTCCCAAGAGACCCAGTACTTC	CASSLSSQETQYF
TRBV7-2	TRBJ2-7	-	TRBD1	TGTGCCAGCAGCAGGGACAGGGTCGCCTACGAGCAGTACTTC	CASSRDRVAYEQYF
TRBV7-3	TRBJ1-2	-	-	TGTGCCAGCAGCTTAAGGGGGGGAGGCCCGGGCTATGGCTACACCTTC	CASSLRGGGPGYGYTF
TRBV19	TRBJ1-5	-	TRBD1	TGTGCCAGTACCCGGTCGGAGGGGGCGATTCAGCCCCAGCATTTT	CASTRSEGAIQPQHF
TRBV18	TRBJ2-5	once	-	TGTGCCAGCTCACCAGGAGATCAAGAGACCCAGTACTTC	CASSPGDQETQYF
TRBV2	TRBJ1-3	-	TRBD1	TGTGCCAGCAGGGACAGGGGTGACACCATATATTTT	CASRDRGDTIYF
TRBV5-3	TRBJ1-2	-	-	TGTGCCAGAAGCCCGCGGTGGACTAACTATGGCTACACCTTC	CARSPRWTNYGYTF
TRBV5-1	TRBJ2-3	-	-	TGCGCCAGCGATCCTTGGCAGGTCGCTCATTCCACAGATACGCAGTATTTT	CASDPWQVAHSTDTQYF
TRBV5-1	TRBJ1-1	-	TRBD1	TGCGCCAGCAGCTTGGTTCGGACAGGGAACACTGAAGCTTTCTTT	CASSLVRTGNTEAFF
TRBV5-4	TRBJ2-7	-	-	TGTGCCAGCAGCATCCTTCCCCCCAGAGGAGGCCCCGAACCTCACTACGAGCAGTACTTC	CASSILPPRGGPEPHYEQYF
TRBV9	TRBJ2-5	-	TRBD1	TGTGCCAGCAGCGATAGGGGACAGGGGTACCAAGAGACCCAGTACTTC	CASSDRGQGYQETQYF
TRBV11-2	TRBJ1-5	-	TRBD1	TGTGCCAGCAGCTTCGGGACAGTAAATCAGCCCCAGCATTTT	CASSFGTVNQPQHF
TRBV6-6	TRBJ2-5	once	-	TGTGCCAGCAGCCTTCGGCCCCGGGAGAAAGAGACCCAGTACTTC	CASSLRPREKETQYF
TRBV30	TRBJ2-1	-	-	TGTGCCTGGATGGGGCAAGCCGTTGGGGAGCAGTTCTTC	CAWMGQAVGEQFF
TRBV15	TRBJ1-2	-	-	TGTGCCACCAGCAACGGACAGTTCTATGGCTACACCTTC	CATSNGQFYGYTF
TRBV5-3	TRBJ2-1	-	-	TGTGCCAGAAGCTGTACGGGGATCCATAACCTAGACAATGAGCAGTTCTTC	CARSCTGIHNLDNEQFF